The 6 T cell receptor beta chains below were found in one sample sequenced in a study of blood T cells in healthy people across ages (dated by TCRdb to the mid-2010s). Receptors were amplified or captured by 5' RACE. The sequencer listed for this sample is Illumina HiSeq 2500. A second PCR of about 6 to 11 cycles was run with a J-beta primer mix and a sample-barcoded 5' primer. TCRdb ran its own pipeline on the public reads, namely fastp trimming at Q25 and MiXCR clone calling, and kept in-frame beta chains. Each entry is one CDR3 protein sequence, shown with its most common DNA and genes. This sample is represented by fewer than 900,000 distinct CDR3 sequences; approximately 50% of them were singletons. The ten largest make up roughly a third of the sample. Sequencing was done on a sample of blood. The receptors were gathered from a woman in her sixties or seventies in good health.

Points on this clonotype: Mismatch with germline at one junction end may stem from a read error. The chain employs TRBV28 and TRBJ2-3; 8 bases are shared with TRBD2. CDR3 length: 15 amino acids. Germline V gene sequence: CDR1 MDHEN, CDR2 SYDVKM. CDR3 nucleotide sequence: TGTGCCAGCAGCTTAGCGGGATTTAGCACAGGTACGCAGTATTTT. The encoded protein is CASSLAGFSTGTQYF.

A remark on this clonotype: An end of the junction does not agree with germline; a read error may underlie this. The J gene is TRBJ1-2, the V gene TRBV20-1; 7 positions agree with TRBD1. CDR3 length: 12 amino acids. Germline CDR1 reads DFQATT; CDR2 reads SNEGSKA (reference sequence). CDR3 bases: TGCAGCGCTAGACCGGGACAGAATGGCTACACCTTC. It is translated as CSARPGQNGYTF.

This clonotype was seen only once. The V and J genes are TRBV20-1 and TRBJ2-3; 8 bases map to TRBD2. This CDR3 is built from 14 residues. Losses at the gene ends were 1 base for V and 4 bases for J; bases not matched to a gene: 4. The V gene's germline CDR1 is DFQATT and CDR2 SNEGSKA (reference sequence). The chain's CDR3 is CSARVGLAADTQYF. The CDR3 region has the DNA TGCAGTGCTAGAGTCGGACTAGCCGCAGATACGCAGTATTTT.

The CDR3 DNA is TGTGCCAGCAGTTTTCGACAGCAAGAGACCCAGTACTTC. Its translation is CASSFRQQETQYF. The chain links TRBV28 to TRBJ2-5; D might be TRBD1 (5 bases). This CDR3 is 13 amino acids long. V lost 3 bases and J 2 bases, leaving 7 bases between the germline ends. Germline CDR1 and CDR2: MDHEN and SYDVKM. The full variable domain, with the rest looked up from reference TRBV28 and TRBJ2-5, is DVKVTQSSRYLVKRTGEKVFLECVQDMDHENMFWYRQDPGLGLRLIYFSYDVKMKEKGDIPEGYSVSREKKERFSLILESASTNQTSMYLCASSFRQQETQYFGPGTRLLVL.

This clonotype occurred a few times. The CDR3 is CATSRDPPGLAARNIQYF. Here the CDR3 DNA reads TGTGCCACCAGCAGAGACCCCCCGGGACTAGCGGCCCGAAACATTCAGTACTTC. V gene TRBV15 combines with J gene TRBJ2-4; 11 nucleotides agree with TRBD2. The CDR3 consists of 18 residues. Germline-derived CDR1 and CDR2 are LNHNV and YYDKDF (reference sequence). Trimming cost V 0 bases and J 6 bases; bases outside gene matches: 10.

This clonotype was counted at least ten times. The CDR3 sequence: CASSGTVETQYF. DNA for the CDR3: TGTGCCAGCTCAGGGACGGTAGAGACCCAGTACTTC. The rearrangement uses TRBV18 and TRBJ2-5, with D possibly called TRBD1 or TRBD2 (5 bases each). The CDR3 contains 12 residues. Germline loops: CDR1 KGHSH, CDR2 LQKENI. Trimming removed 5 bases at V and 4 bases at J, with 8 bases between.